The 2 T cell receptor beta chains reported below all come from one sample, sequenced in a study of esophageal squamous cell carcinoma under preoperative chemotherapy. Each CDR3 protein gets one entry after TCRdb re-called the PCR reads with MiXCR. The sample shows around 19,000 distinct CDR3 sequences, under 60% of them seen only once. As for time point: after preoperative PTX-NDP chemotherapy. The specimen was collected from a patient given preoperative chemotherapy. The receptors originated from a human donor with esophageal squamous cell carcinoma. The donor label of this sample is uncertain.

The CDR3 reads CASAARQGRSQDTQYF. The CDR3 nucleotides are TGTGCCAGCGCGGCGCGACAGGGGCGGAGCCAAGATACGCAGTACTTC. The chain couples TRBV7-2 to TRBJ2-5; TRBD1 matches at 8 bases. In germline, CDR1 is SGHTA, CDR2 FQGNSA. This CDR3 is 16 amino acids long. J lost 11 bases, V lost 8 bases, and 22 bases had no gene match.

The rearrangement joins TRBV10-2 to TRBJ2-5; 10 nucleotides align to TRBD2. Losses at the gene ends were 11 bases for V and 3 bases for J; bases not matched to a gene: 21. Germline V gives CDR1 WSHSY, CDR2 SAAADI. The CDR3 loop spans 18 amino acids. CDR3 residues: CAWGGGGCGTSAEETQYF. CDR3 nucleotides: TGCGCCTGGGGGGGTGGGGGCTGCGGGACTAGCGCGGAAGAGACCCAGTACTTC.